The present TCR beta chain was sequenced within a study of cytomegalovirus exposure and HLA in healthy donors. Broader study findings: A later analysis reported that several of the most significant clusters appeared to be linked to common viral pathogens, among them Epstein-Barr virus.

Concerning this clone itself: Its antigen is not identified.

The PCR employed 60 Vbeta primers together with 13 Jbeta primers. TCRdb's table, derived via immunoSEQ multiplex PCR, lists solely in-frame clones and lacks some. The sample contains about 210,000 clones, about 80% of which appear only once. CDR3 length equals 16 residues. The germline V gene encodes CDR1 MDHEN and CDR2 SYDVKM. Trimming stripped 5 bases from V and 0 bases from J, with 11 bases between. The chain carries TRBV28 and TRBJ1-6; D is possibly TRBD1 (6 bases). The sequenced sample was PBMCs. The receptor was isolated from a woman aged 50 to 60 in good health and CMV-seropositive. CDR3 nucleotide sequence: TGTGCCAGCAGTAAGGGGGTTAGCTCCTATAATTCACCCCTCCACTTT. It yields the protein CASSKGVSSYNSPLHF.